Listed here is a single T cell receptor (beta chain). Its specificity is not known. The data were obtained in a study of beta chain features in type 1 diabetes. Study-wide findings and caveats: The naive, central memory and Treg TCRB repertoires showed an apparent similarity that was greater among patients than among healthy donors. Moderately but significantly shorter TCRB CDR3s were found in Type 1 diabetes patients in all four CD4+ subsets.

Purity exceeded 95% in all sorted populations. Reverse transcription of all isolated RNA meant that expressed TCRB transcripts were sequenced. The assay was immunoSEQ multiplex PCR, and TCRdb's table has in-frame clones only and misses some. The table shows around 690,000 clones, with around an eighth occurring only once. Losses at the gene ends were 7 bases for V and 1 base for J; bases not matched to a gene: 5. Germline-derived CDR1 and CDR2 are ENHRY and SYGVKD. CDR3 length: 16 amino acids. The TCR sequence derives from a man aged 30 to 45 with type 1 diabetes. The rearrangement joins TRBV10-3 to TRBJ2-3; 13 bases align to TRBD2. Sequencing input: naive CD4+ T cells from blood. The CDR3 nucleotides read TGTGCCATCAAACGCGGGACTAGCGGGGGCACAGATACGCAGTATTTT. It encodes CAIKRGTSGGTDTQYF.